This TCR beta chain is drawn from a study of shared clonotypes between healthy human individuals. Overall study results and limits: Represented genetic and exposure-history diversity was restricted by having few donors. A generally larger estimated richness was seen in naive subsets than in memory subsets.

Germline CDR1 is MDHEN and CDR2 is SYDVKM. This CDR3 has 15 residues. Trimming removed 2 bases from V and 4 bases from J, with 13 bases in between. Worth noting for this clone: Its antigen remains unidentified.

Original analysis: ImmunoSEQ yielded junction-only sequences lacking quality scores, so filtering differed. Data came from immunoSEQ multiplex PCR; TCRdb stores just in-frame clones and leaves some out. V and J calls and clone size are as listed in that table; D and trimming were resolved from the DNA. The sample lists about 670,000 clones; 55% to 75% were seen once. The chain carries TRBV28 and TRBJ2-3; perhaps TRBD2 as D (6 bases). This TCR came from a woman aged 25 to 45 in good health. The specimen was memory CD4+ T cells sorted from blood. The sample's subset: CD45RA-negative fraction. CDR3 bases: TGTGCCAGCAGTTTAACCGGGAGCTTTCCAGATACGCAGTATTTT. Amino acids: CASSLTGSFPDTQYF.